This T cell receptor (beta chain) was profiled in a study of OX40 agonist ivuxolimab in advanced cancers. Study findings and constraints: CD4+ T cells averaged fewer expanded clones than CD8+ T cells. Determination of antigen specificity was not performed for the expanded peripheral T cells.

As for this clone: Its antigen remains unidentified.

At cycle 4 day 1, cycle 7 day 1, and baseline, blood was sampled. The method was immunoSEQ multiplex PCR; TCRdb's version includes in-frame clones alone and lacks a portion of them. The table includes roughly 63,000 clones, under 85% detected once. The specimen comprised CD4+ or CD8+ T cells sorted from blood, sampled in a trial of the OX40 agonist ivuxolimab. This clonotype originated in an adult with an advanced solid tumor such as melanoma, head and neck, liver or kidney cancer.

This CDR3 is CASRHDRVDEQYF. CDR3 coding DNA: TGTGCCAGCAGACACGACAGGGTCGACGAGCAGTACTTC. The gene calls are TRBV11-1 and TRBJ2-7; TRBD1 matches 7 bases. The CDR3 covers 13 residues. Trimming took 6 bases from V and 5 from J; bases not matched to a gene: 7. The germline gives CDR1 SGHAT, CDR2 FQDESV (reference sequence).